Following are 24 T cell receptor beta chains from one sample sequenced in a study of blood T cell repertoires in COVID-19. The assay was immunoSEQ multiplex PCR, and TCRdb's table has in-frame clones only and misses some. In the table there are approximately 500,000 clones, roughly 89% of which are singletons. The sample consisted of peripheral blood. These receptors came from a woman aged 45 to 65 with COVID-19, enrolled during active disease.

This chain links TRBV7-2 with TRBJ2-7; 8 nucleotides line up with TRBD2. Germline lookup yields CDR1 SGHTA and CDR2 FQGNSA. This CDR3 is 13 amino acids long. V shed 2 bases and J 5 bases; nucleotides not matched to a gene: 2. This CDR3 reads CASSLSGGNEQYF. The CDR3 DNA is TGTGCCAGCAGCTTAAGCGGGGGTAACGAGCAGTACTTC.

V is TRBV7-9 and J is TRBJ1-4, with a tentative D call TRBD1 (5 bases). The germline V gene encodes CDR1 SEHNR and CDR2 FQNEAQ (reference sequence). V was shortened by 5 bases and J by 0 bases, with 7 bases between the two germline ends. The CDR3 spans 14 residues. The CDR3 loop is CASSLQATNEKLFF. CDR3 coding DNA: TGTGCCAGCAGCCTACAGGCAACTAATGAAAAACTGTTTTTT.

This clone was counted once. Other DNA variants within this sample encode the same CDR3. The chain uses TRBV5-1 and TRBJ1-1, with TRBD1 matching 7 bases. Trimming took 3 bases from V and 4 from J; bases not matched to a gene: 3. The CDR3 extends over 13 amino acids. CDR1 is SGHRS and CDR2 is YFSETQ in the germline V gene. The CDR3 here is CASSSQGSTEAFF. The CDR3 coding sequence is TGCGCCAGCAGCTCACAGGGGAGCACTGAAGCTTTCTTT.

This clone was recorded once. The J gene is TRBJ2-7, the V gene TRBV5-5; 7 nucleotides match TRBD1. The CDR3 is 11 residues long. Trimming took 3 bases from V and 11 from J; bases not matched to a gene: 5. Per the germline V gene, CDR1 is SGHKS and CDR2 is YYEKEE (reference sequence). The CDR3 loop is CASSSQGEKYF. The CDR3 DNA reads as TGTGCCAGCAGCTCTCAGGGGGAGAAGTACTTC.

The chain links TRBV6-5 to TRBJ1-4; D gene unclear. The CDR3 has 13 residues. In germline, CDR1 is MNHEY, CDR2 SVGAGI. V was trimmed by 6 bases and J by 4 bases, leaving 9 bases between them. The CDR3 coding sequence is TGTGCCAGCAGAGCGGTTATTAATGAAAAACTGTTTTTT. It encodes CASRAVINEKLFF.

The chain couples TRBV28 to TRBJ1-1; 7 bases line up with TRBD1. The CDR3 totals 14 residues. CDR1 is MDHEN, CDR2 SYDVKM, per germline. J was trimmed by 4 bases and V by 6 bases; bases with no gene match: 8. Here the CDR3 DNA reads TGTGCCAGCAGCGGACAGGCGGGCGGCACTGAAGCTTTCTTT. It translates to CASSGQAGGTEAFF. The whole variable domain, filled in from reference TRBV28 and TRBJ1-1, reads DVKVTQSSRYLVKRTGEKVFLECVQDMDHENMFWYRQDPGLGLRLIYFSYDVKMKEKGDIPEGYSVSREKKERFSLILESASTNQTSMYLCASSGQAGGTEAFFGQGTRLTVV.

V is TRBV29-1 and J is TRBJ1-1; D might be TRBD1 (6 bases). The CDR3 is 14 residues long. The V end lost 5 bases, the J end lost 3 bases, and 16 bases lay between the germline ends. Germline CDR1 reads SQVTM; CDR2 reads ANQGSEA. The CDR3 coding sequence is TGCAGCGTTTCGTTGGGGGGGGCGGACACTGAAGCTTTCTTT. This gives the protein CSVSLGGADTEAFF.

The CDR3 protein is CASSPPQGEVNRDIQYF. The CDR3 DNA reads TGTGCCAGCAGCCCACCGCAGGGGGAGGTTAATCGGGACATTCAGTACTTC. V and J are TRBV3-1 (or the pseudogene TRBV3-2) and TRBJ2-4; possible D gene TRBD1, 7 bases. CDR3 length: 17 amino acids. The germline gives CDR1 LGHDT, CDR2 YNNKEL (reference sequence). V lost 4 bases, J lost 8 bases, and 24 bases lay in between.

The chain employs TRBV7-6 and TRBJ2-3; D is perhaps TRBD2 (5 bases). The length of the CDR3 is 16 residues. V was trimmed by 1 base and J by 7 bases, leaving 18 bases between them. Germline assignment: CDR1 SGHVS and CDR2 FNYEAQ. CDR3 sequence (DNA): TGTGCCAGCAGCTTAGGGTTAGCGTTAGGTATGAATACGCAGTATTTT. Residues: CASSLGLALGMNTQYF.

The chain combines TRBV7-8 with TRBJ2-7; 7 bases map to TRBD2. The CDR3 runs 15 residues. Germline V lookup: CDR1 SGHVS, CDR2 FQNEAQ. V lost 4 bases, J lost 2 bases, and 8 bases stayed unmatched. CDR3 amino acids: CASSSSGTNPYEQYF. The CDR3 nucleotides read TGTGCCAGCAGCTCCTCCGGGACTAATCCCTACGAGCAGTACTTC. The full variable domain, its missing parts supplied by reference TRBV7-8 and TRBJ2-7, is GAGVSQSPRYKVAKRGQDVALRCDPISGHVSLFWYQQALGQGPEFLTYFQNEAQLDKSGLPSDRFFAERPEGSVSTLKIQRTQQEDSAVYLCASSSSGTNPYEQYFGPGTRLTVT.

The V and J genes are TRBV9 and TRBJ1-3, with D unclear. V was trimmed by 3 bases and J by 1 base, leaving 5 bases between them. Germline V gene data show CDR1 as SGDLS and CDR2 as YYNGEE. This CDR3 contains 13 residues. The CDR3: CASSGQSGNTIYF. CDR3 in DNA: TGTGCCAGCAGCGGACAATCTGGAAACACCATATATTTT.

The V call is TRBV5-1, the J call TRBJ1-6; no clear D. Germline-derived CDR1 and CDR2 are SGHRS and YFSETQ. V gave up 6 bases and J gave up 1 base, with 8 bases separating them. CDR3 length: 14 amino acids. CDR3 amino acids: CASKEASYNSPLHF. The CDR3 DNA is TGCGCCAGCAAGGAGGCTTCCTATAATTCACCCCTCCACTTT.

This sequence joins TRBV12-3 or TRBV12-4 and TRBJ1-1; D unresolved. The CDR3 has 12 amino acids. The V end was cut by 8 bases, the J end by 3 bases, with 10 bases between. CDR3 DNA sequence: TGTGCCAGCGCCTCGGGTCACACTGAAGCTTTCTTT. Encoded protein: CASASGHTEAFF.

The rearrangement links TRBV2 to TRBJ2-1; maybe TRBD2 (7 bases). The CDR3 sequence is 15 residues long. Between the trimmed V and J ends, which lost 10 bases and 4 bases, there was a span of 20 bases. The germline CDR1 and CDR2 sequences are SNHLY and FYNNEI. CDR3 nucleotide sequence: TGTGCCATCTTTCCCATGGCGGGGGCTTACAATGAGCAGTTCTTC. Its protein product is CAIFPMAGAYNEQFF.

The CDR3 DNA sequence: TGTGCCAGCTCACCGGACAGGGTTATGACTAATGAAAAACTGTTTTTT. Protein product: CASSPDRVMTNEKLFF. V gene TRBV18 combines with J gene TRBJ1-4; TRBD1 agrees at 8 bases. Germline CDR1 and CDR2: KGHSH and LQKENI. V was clipped by 3 bases and J by 2 bases; unmatched bases: 5. The CDR3 contains 16 residues.

CDR3 coding DNA: TGTGCCAGCAGGGGACAGGGAGGTGTCACTGAAGCTTTCTTT. Translating it yields CASRGQGGVTEAFF. The rearrangement links TRBV5-4 to TRBJ1-1; 9 nucleotides align to TRBD1. Germline loops: CDR1 SGHNT, CDR2 YYREEE (reference sequence). The CDR3 has 14 amino acids. J gave up 4 bases and V 5 bases, and 6 bases lay outside the gene matches.

This chain links TRBV19 with TRBJ2-3; the D gene is possibly TRBD1 (5 bases). Germline CDR1 LNHDA, CDR2 SQIVND (reference sequence). This CDR3 has 14 residues. V was clipped by 2 bases and J by 6 bases, with 12 bases between them. CDR3 DNA sequence: TGTGCCAGTAGTATAAGGCAGGGAACCGATACGCAGTATTTT. It specifies CASSIRQGTDTQYF.

The chain has TRBV3-1 (or the pseudogene TRBV3-2) and TRBJ1-2; possibly TRBD1 for D (5 bases). The CDR3 contains 16 residues. Trimming pared 1 base from V and 1 base from J, leaving 13 bases between. Germline CDR1 and CDR2: LGHDT and YNNKEL (reference sequence). The DNA of the CDR3 is TGTGCCAGCAGCCAAGTTAAAGTAGGGGTTAACTATGGCTACACCTTC. It yields the protein CASSQVKVGVNYGYTF.

The chain couples TRBV7-2 to TRBJ1-5; D remains ambiguous. The CDR3 consists of 15 residues. The V end lost 5 bases, the J end lost 0 bases, and 11 bases lay between the germline ends. Germline assignment: CDR1 SGHTA and CDR2 FQGNSA. This CDR3 reads CASSLARVSNQPQHF. DNA of the CDR3: TGTGCCAGCAGCCTCGCCCGGGTTAGCAATCAGCCCCAGCATTTT.

This clone has a single count. The chain couples TRBV3-1 (or the pseudogene TRBV3-2) to TRBJ1-2, with TRBD1 matching over 8 bases. The germline gives CDR1 LGHDT, CDR2 YNNKEL (reference sequence). This CDR3 has 13 amino acids. V shed 1 base, J shed 7 bases, and the junction held 2 bases outside the gene matches. The CDR3 spells CASSQGTGSGYTF. The CDR3 nucleotides are TGTGCCAGCAGCCAAGGGACAGGGTCTGGCTACACCTTC.

As to this clone: At the DNA level, this CDR3 is encoded by other sequences in the same sample as well. For the CDR3, the DNA is TGTGCCAGCAGCCAAGCAGGGAACACTGAAGCTTTCTTT. Protein sequence: CASSQAGNTEAFF. The chain recombines TRBV3-1 (or the pseudogene TRBV3-2) with TRBJ1-1, with D unresolved. The V gene lost 1 base and the J gene lost 1 base, with 4 bases spanning the gap. Germline V gene lookup returns CDR1 LGHDT and CDR2 YNNKEL (reference sequence). The CDR3 has 13 amino acids.

The rearrangement links TRBV5-4 to TRBJ1-2; D not resolved. The CDR3 runs to 14 residues. Germline values: CDR1 SGHNT, CDR2 YYREEE (reference sequence). Trimming removed 2 bases at V and 8 bases at J, with 16 bases between. The CDR3 DNA reads TGTGCCAGCAGCTTCGGGTCAGTTATTGAGGGCTACACCTTC. It translates to CASSFGSVIEGYTF.

The rearrangement links TRBV5-1 to TRBJ2-1; possible D gene TRBD2, 5 bases. The CDR3 covers 14 residues. Trimming pared 4 bases from V and 3 bases from J, leaving 11 bases between. The germline V gene has CDR1 SGHRS and CDR2 YFSETQ. For the CDR3, the DNA is TGCGCCAGCAGCGGTGACTATCTCTACAATGAGCAGTTCTTC. It translates to CASSGDYLYNEQFF.

This clone appeared once. CDR3 protein: CASSLAHSYEQYF. The CDR3 DNA sequence: TGCGCCAGCAGCTTGGCACATTCCTACGAGCAGTACTTC. The chain employs TRBV5-1 and TRBJ2-7; D is unclear. CDR1 SGHRS and CDR2 YFSETQ come from the germline V gene. The CDR3 runs 13 residues. Trimming removed 0 bases from V and 1 base from J, with 5 bases in between.